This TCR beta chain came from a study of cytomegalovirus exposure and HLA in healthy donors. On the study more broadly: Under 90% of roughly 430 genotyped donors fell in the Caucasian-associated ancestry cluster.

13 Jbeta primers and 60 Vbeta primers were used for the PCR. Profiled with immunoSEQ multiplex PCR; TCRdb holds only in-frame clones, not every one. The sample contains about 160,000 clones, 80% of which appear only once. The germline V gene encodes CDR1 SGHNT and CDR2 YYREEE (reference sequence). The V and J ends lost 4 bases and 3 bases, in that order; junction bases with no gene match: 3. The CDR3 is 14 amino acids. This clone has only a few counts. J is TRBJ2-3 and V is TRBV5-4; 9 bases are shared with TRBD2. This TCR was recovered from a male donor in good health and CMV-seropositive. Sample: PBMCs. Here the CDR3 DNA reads TGTGCCAGCAGCCTCGGACTAGCGACAGATACGCAGTATTTT. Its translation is CASSLGLATDTQYF.